Listed here are 31 T cell receptor beta chains from one sample, sequenced in a study of blood T cells in healthy people across ages (dated by TCRdb to the mid-2010s). The library relied on 5' RACE. Instrument on record: Illumina HiSeq 2500. A second PCR of roughly 7 to 11 cycles was performed with a sample-barcoded 5' primer and a J-beta primer mix. The public reads were quality trimmed at Q25 with fastp and then assembled into clones with MiXCR by TCRdb, keeping productive beta chains. When rows share a CDR3 protein, they turn into one entry using the most common DNA and genes. The sample table lists roughly 1,100,000 distinct CDR3 sequences, about 23% of them with a count of one. Together, the top ten hold approximately 0.7% of the sample. These data are also associated with another study on T cells of mothers and their children.

The sequencing input was blood. All receptors come from a girl aged 2-10 years in good health.

Details on this clonotype: Being one base from a much bigger clone, this may be a read error. The chain links TRBV7-2 to TRBJ2-6; maybe TRBD1 (6 bases). Per germline, CDR1 SGHTA and CDR2 FQGNSA. This CDR3 spans 14 amino acids. The CDR3 here is CACSVGTGANVLTF. The CDR3 nucleotides read TGTGCCTGCAGCGTGGGGACAGGGGCCAACGTCCTGACTTTC.

This chain joins TRBV4-3 and TRBJ1-1; no definite D call. V was cut by 4 bases and J by 3 bases, with 9 bases left in between. This CDR3 spans 13 amino acids. The germline CDR1 and CDR2 sequences are LGHNA and YSLEER. DNA of the CDR3: TGCGCCAGCAGCCGAGTTAAGGACACTGAAGCTTTCTTT. This translates into CASSRVKDTEAFF.

CDR3 DNA sequence: TGTGCCAGCAGACGTGGGGCACAGAGGCAAGAGACCCAGTACTTC. Translated, it gives CASRRGAQRQETQYF. The rearrangement joins TRBV6-5 to TRBJ2-5, with D tentatively TRBD1 (5 bases). Trimming removed 6 bases from V and 2 bases from J, with 16 bases in between. The germline V gene encodes CDR1 MNHEY and CDR2 SVGAGI. The CDR3 contains 15 residues.

This clonotype showed up just a few times. The genes are TRBV5-1 and TRBJ1-1, with D maybe TRBD1 (5 bases). Germline assignment: CDR1 SGHRS and CDR2 YFSETQ. The CDR3 loop spans 13 amino acids. Trimming removed 5 bases at V and 2 bases at J, with 10 bases between. CDR3 sequence reads: CASRGLTNTEAFF. The CDR3 nucleotides are TGCGCCAGCAGGGGACTCACCAACACTGAAGCTTTCTTT.

The chain carries TRBV7-2 and TRBJ1-2, with TRBD1 as a possible D gene (5 bases). CDR1 SGHTA and CDR2 FQGNSA come from the germline V gene. This CDR3 spans 13 amino acids. V was shortened by 6 bases and J by 6 bases, with 14 bases between the two germline ends. The CDR3 region is CASSRGFKNGYTF. CDR3 nucleotide sequence: TGTGCCAGCAGTCGGGGGTTTAAGAATGGCTACACCTTC.

This clonotype was detected a few times. The V and J genes are TRBV28 and TRBJ1-6; D uncertain. V lost 8 bases to trimming and J lost 10 bases, with 15 bases between them. CDR1 and CDR2 from the germline V gene are MDHEN and SYDVKM. CDR3 size: 13 residues. In DNA form, the CDR3 reads TGTGCCAGCCATTCGGGTGGCGAGTCACCCCTCCACTTT. It is translated as CASHSGGESPLHF.

This clonotype was detected a few times. The chain recombines TRBV6-1 with TRBJ2-4; D not certain. V was shortened by 4 bases and J by 0 bases, with 10 bases between the two germline ends. Germline values: CDR1 MNHNS, CDR2 SASEGT. CDR3 length equals 15 residues. CDR3 in DNA: TGTGCCAGCAGTGTCACACACGGAGCCAAAAACATTCAGTACTTC. This codes for CASSVTHGAKNIQYF.

This clonotype has more than one count but fewer than ten. The chain is built from TRBV20-1 and TRBJ2-7, with D uncertain. Deletions cut 6 bases from V and 4 bases from J, with 13 bases between. Germline V gives CDR1 DFQATT, CDR2 SNEGSKA (reference sequence). This CDR3 has 12 residues. The CDR3 spells CSAQHRAYEQYF. As DNA, the CDR3 is TGCAGTGCCCAACACAGAGCTTACGAGCAGTACTTC.

This chain joins TRBV5-4 and TRBJ2-3, with 9 bases aligning to TRBD1. CDR1 is SGHNT, CDR2 YYREEE, per germline (reference sequence). V lost 5 bases to trimming and J lost 2 bases; unmatched junction nucleotides: 3. The CDR3 sequence is 14 residues long. The CDR3 is CASRGQGYTDTQYF. CDR3 coding DNA: TGTGCCAGCAGGGGACAGGGATACACAGATACGCAGTATTTT.

The chain combines TRBV12-3 or TRBV12-4 with TRBJ2-3; 11 bases map to TRBD2. CDR3 length: 20 residues. V trimming: 6 bases; J trimming: 2 bases; junction bases outside the gene matches: 19. CDR3 protein: CASRQGDPSKLAGDTDTQYF. The CDR3 DNA reads as TGTGCCAGCAGGCAGGGGGATCCCAGTAAACTAGCGGGGGACACAGATACGCAGTATTTT.

This chain uses TRBV6-6 with TRBJ2-5; 7 bases match TRBD2. In germline, CDR1 is MNHNY, CDR2 SVGAGI (reference sequence). The CDR3 loop spans 12 amino acids. After removal of 2 bases from V and 9 bases from J, the junction contained 3 bases not matched to a gene. CDR3 protein: CASSYGGEAQYF. Written as DNA, the CDR3 is TGTGCCAGCAGTTACGGGGGGGAGGCCCAGTACTTC.

The chain links TRBV5-4 to TRBJ2-1, with a possible D match to TRBD2 (6 bases). V lost 3 bases and J 0 bases, leaving 13 bases between the germline ends. CDR1 is SGHNT, CDR2 YYREEE, per germline (reference sequence). The CDR3 length is 16 residues. CDR3 in DNA: TGTGCCAGCAGCTCAGCGGGTACCAACTCCTACAATGAGCAGTTCTTC. Amino acid sequence: CASSSAGTNSYNEQFF.

This clonotype was detected a few times. The rearrangement joins TRBV29-1 to TRBJ1-2; D is uncertain. The germline CDR1 and CDR2 sequences are SQVTM and ANQGSEA. This CDR3 comprises 14 residues. Trimming stripped 4 bases from V and 8 bases from J, with 20 bases between. CDR3 sequence: CSVVLRGRFGGYTF. The CDR3 nucleotides read TGCAGCGTTGTTCTTCGGGGTCGGTTCGGAGGCTACACCTTC. The whole variable domain, remainder taken from reference TRBV29-1 and TRBJ1-2, is SAVISQKPSRDICQRGTSLTIQCQVDSQVTMMFWYRQQPGQSLTLIATANQGSEATYESGFVIDKFPISRPNLTFSTLTVSNMSPEDSSIYLCSVVLRGRFGGYTFGSGTRLTVV.

V and J are TRBV7-9 and TRBJ2-1, with 9 bases fitting TRBD2. Germline trimming cut 5 bases from V and 8 bases from J; bases unmatched to any gene: 7. The CDR3 is 14 amino acids. The germline gives CDR1 SEHNR, CDR2 FQNEAQ (reference sequence). The CDR3 nucleotides read TGTGCCAGCAGCCCGGGACTAGCAACCGATGAGCAGTTCTTC. This encodes CASSPGLATDEQFF. The whole variable domain, remainder taken from reference TRBV7-9 and TRBJ2-1, is DTGVSQNPRHKITKRGQNVTFRCDPISEHNRLYWYRQTLGQGPEFLTYFQNEAQLEKSRLLSDRFSAERPKGSFSTLEIQRTEQGDSAMYLCASSPGLATDEQFFGPGTRLTVL.

This clonotype was detected only a few times. The V gene is TRBV25-1, the J gene TRBJ1-1; D might be TRBD1 (6 bases). The V end was cut by 1 base, the J end by 5 bases, with 8 bases between. CDR1 and CDR2 (germline): MGHDK, SYGVNS. The CDR3 is 13 amino acids. The DNA for the CDR3 is TGTGCCAGCAGTGAATTTCAGGGGACTGAAGCTTTCTTT. It translates to CASSEFQGTEAFF.

J is TRBJ1-2 and V is TRBV4-3, with 7 bases that match TRBD1. Germline CDR1 reads LGHNA; CDR2 reads YSLEER. Trimming took 0 bases from V and 5 from J; bases not matched to a gene: 6. The CDR3 contains 15 residues. For the CDR3, the DNA is TGCGCCAGCAGCCAAGATGTTGGACAGGCGTATGGCTACACCTTC. Translation: CASSQDVGQAYGYTF.

The chain carries TRBV4-3 and TRBJ1-3, with D unclear. The germline V gene encodes CDR1 LGHNA and CDR2 YSLEER. V dropped 0 bases and J dropped 0 bases, with 9 bases sitting between them. CDR3 size: 16 residues. DNA of the CDR3: TGCGCCAGCAGCCAAGATCTTGGGGTCTCTGGAAACACCATATATTTT. It yields the protein CASSQDLGVSGNTIYF.

Ten or more counts support this clonotype. The V call is TRBV12-3 or TRBV12-4, the J call TRBJ2-7, with 7 bases matching TRBD1. This CDR3 contains 14 residues. V shed 3 bases and J 0 bases; nucleotides not matched to a gene: 2. CDR3 protein: CASSFRDSSYEQYF. For the CDR3, the DNA is TGTGCCAGCAGTTTCCGGGACAGCTCCTACGAGCAGTACTTC.

V gene TRBV20-1 combines with J gene TRBJ1-1; TRBD1 is a possible D gene (5 bases). Germline CDR1 is DFQATT and CDR2 is SNEGSKA (reference sequence). The length of the CDR3 is 12 residues. V was clipped by 3 bases and J by 4 bases, with 9 bases between them. CDR3 bases: TGCAGTGCTAGTGGGGGGGGCACTGAAGCTTTCTTT. Translated, it gives CSASGGGTEAFF.

The rearrangement uses TRBV29-1 and TRBJ1-1; TRBD1 might be the D (5 bases). With 7 bases removed from V and 1 base from J, the gap between germline ends came to 13 bases. Germline CDR1 and CDR2: SQVTM and ANQGSEA. The CDR3 runs to 13 residues. In DNA form, the CDR3 reads TGCAGCGGTGTAGGGGTCAGGAACACTGAAGCTTTCTTT. This translates into CSGVGVRNTEAFF.

The chain employs TRBV6-1 and TRBJ1-2, with D possibly matching TRBD1 (5 bases). The ends were cut back, 6 bases at V and 0 bases at J, with 8 bases in the middle. Germline CDR1 reads MNHNS; CDR2 reads SASEGT. The CDR3 has 13 amino acids. CDR3 residues: CASRTDANYGYTF. The CDR3 DNA reads as TGTGCCAGCAGGACAGACGCTAACTATGGCTACACCTTC.

V gene TRBV29-1 combines with J gene TRBJ2-3; 7 bases agree with TRBD2. CDR3 length: 14 amino acids. CDR1 is SQVTM, CDR2 ANQGSEA, per germline. Unmatched junction bases numbered 5, after V lost 3 bases and J lost 2 bases. CDR3 region: CSVDGGSSTDTQYF. Here the CDR3 DNA reads TGCAGCGTTGACGGCGGGAGTTCCACAGATACGCAGTATTTT.

There are a few counts of this clonotype. The V and J genes are TRBV12-3 or TRBV12-4 and TRBJ2-2; D remains unclear. Trimming took off 6 bases at V and 11 bases at J, with 10 bases between the two ends. The CDR3 has 11 residues. CDR3 coding DNA: TGTGCCAGCAGCCAAAACCCAGAGCTGTTTTTT. This codes for CASSQNPELFF.

This chain uses TRBV27 with TRBJ2-1; TRBD2 aligns across 9 bases. This CDR3 is 16 amino acids long. Germline-derived CDR1 and CDR2 are MNHEY and SMNVEV (reference sequence). J gave up 4 bases and V 2 bases, and 6 bases lay outside the gene matches. The CDR3 sequence is CASSLSSGSTYNEQFF. Written as DNA, the CDR3 is TGTGCCAGCAGTTTAAGTAGCGGGAGTACTTACAATGAGCAGTTCTTC.

This clonotype was seen a handful of times. The chain is built from TRBV7-9 and TRBJ2-3; D not resolved. The CDR3 spans 16 residues. V lost 3 bases, J lost 1 base, and 14 bases lay in between. The germline V gene encodes CDR1 SEHNR and CDR2 FQNEAQ (reference sequence). This CDR3 reads CASSFLRPDRTDTQYF. CDR3 coding DNA: TGTGCCAGCAGCTTTCTCCGACCGGACCGCACAGATACGCAGTATTTT.

The chain links TRBV19 to TRBJ2-1; perhaps TRBD2 as D (6 bases). The CDR3 length is 17 residues. The germline gives CDR1 LNHDA, CDR2 SQIVND (reference sequence). Trimming stripped 2 bases from V and 8 bases from J, with 22 bases between. The CDR3 is CASSILGAGPGRDEQFF. CDR3 nucleotides: TGTGCCAGTAGTATACTGGGAGCGGGCCCCGGCCGCGATGAGCAGTTCTTC.

This clonotype turned up a few times. The rearrangement uses TRBV3-1 and TRBJ2-2; TRBD2 might be the D (5 bases). Germline CDR1 and CDR2: LGHDT and YNNKEL (reference sequence). V dropped 2 bases and J dropped 7 bases, with 11 bases sitting between them. The CDR3 extends over 14 amino acids. The CDR3 region is CASSQTIRGGELFF. The CDR3 coding sequence is TGTGCCAGCAGCCAAACAATTCGGGGCGGGGAGCTGTTTTTT.

This chain joins TRBV12-5 and TRBJ2-3, with D tentatively TRBD1 (7 bases). V was cut by 4 bases and J by 2 bases, with 22 bases left in between. Germline lookup yields CDR1 LGHNT and CDR2 FRNRAP. The length of the CDR3 is 18 residues. The CDR3 reads CASGSMGGTALSTDTQYF. The CDR3 DNA sequence: TGTGCTAGTGGTTCAATGGGCGGGACAGCTTTATCCACAGATACGCAGTATTTT.

The chain links TRBV29-1 to TRBJ2-5, with D tentatively TRBD1 or TRBD2 (6 bases each). Trimming shortened V by 7 bases and J by 5 bases, and 14 bases separated the two germline ends. The CDR3 covers 12 residues. The V gene's germline CDR1 is SQVTM and CDR2 ANQGSEA. The CDR3 region is CSGLGGGETQYF. CDR3 coding DNA: TGCAGCGGCCTCGGAGGGGGGGAGACCCAGTACTTC.

This clonotype was seen only a few times. The chain recombines TRBV6-5 with TRBJ1-1; D might be TRBD1 (5 bases). From germline, CDR1 is MNHEY and CDR2 SVGAGI. The CDR3 consists of 13 residues. Trimming left V 4 bases short and J 4 bases short, with 10 bases between. CDR3 sequence: CASSWGRSTEAFF. CDR3 coding DNA: TGTGCCAGCAGTTGGGGACGGAGCACTGAAGCTTTCTTT.

The rearrangement uses TRBV13 and TRBJ2-5; D is uncertain. The CDR3 loop spans 18 amino acids. V lost 6 bases, J lost 3 bases, and 26 bases lay in between. The germline gives CDR1 PRHDT, CDR2 FYEKMQ (reference sequence). In DNA form, the CDR3 reads TGTGCCAGCAGTTCCCCTTCGGACGACCCCCTCGGTAAAGAGACCCAGTACTTC. Translated, it gives CASSSPSDDPLGKETQYF.